This T cell receptor beta chain was captured by sequencing in a study of shared clonotypes between healthy human individuals. General study findings and limits: Clonotype sharing among donors was expected to depend on sequencing depth.

This CDR3 contains 12 residues. Trimming shortened V by 8 bases and J by 6 bases, and 13 bases separated the two germline ends. Germline CDR1 is SNHLY and CDR2 is FYNNEI. Naive CD8 populations comprised CD45RO-negative cells positively selected for CCR7, excluding terminally differentiated effector memory CD45RA+ cells. Points on this clone: What it recognizes is unknown.

Once extracted for a subset, genomic DNA was divided evenly among several immunoSEQ plates. Using immunoSEQ multiplex PCR, the repertoire was profiled, and TCRdb retains in-frame clones only, with some absent. The data show roughly 550,000 clones, 95% seen once. Source material: naive CD8+ T cells sorted from blood. This TCR derives from a woman aged 30 to 39 in good health. V is TRBV2 and J is TRBJ1-1, with D possibly being TRBD1 (5 bases). CDR3 region: CASLGGGPEAFF. CDR3 nucleotide sequence: TGTGCCAGCCTTGGGGGGGGACCTGAAGCTTTCTTT.